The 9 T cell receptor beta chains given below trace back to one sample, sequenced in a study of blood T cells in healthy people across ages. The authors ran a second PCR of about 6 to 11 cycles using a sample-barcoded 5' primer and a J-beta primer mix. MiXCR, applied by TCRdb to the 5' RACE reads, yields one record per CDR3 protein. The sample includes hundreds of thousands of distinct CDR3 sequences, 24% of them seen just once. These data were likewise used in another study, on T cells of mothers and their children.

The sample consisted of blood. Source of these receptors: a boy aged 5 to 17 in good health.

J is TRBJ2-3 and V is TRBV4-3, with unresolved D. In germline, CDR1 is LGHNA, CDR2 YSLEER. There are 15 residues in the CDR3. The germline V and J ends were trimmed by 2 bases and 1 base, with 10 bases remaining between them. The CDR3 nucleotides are TGCGCCAGCAGCCAAACCACGAGGCGCACAGATACGCAGTATTTT. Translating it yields CASSQTTRRTDTQYF.

CDR3 amino acids: CASSLEQGRMGTEAFF. CDR3 DNA sequence: TGCGCCAGCAGCCTGGAACAGGGGAGGATGGGGACTGAAGCTTTCTTT. The rearrangement links TRBV5-1 to TRBJ1-1; 7 bases map to TRBD1. The germline gives CDR1 SGHRS, CDR2 YFSETQ. This CDR3 has 16 residues. V lost 4 bases to trimming and J lost 5 bases; unmatched junction nucleotides: 14.

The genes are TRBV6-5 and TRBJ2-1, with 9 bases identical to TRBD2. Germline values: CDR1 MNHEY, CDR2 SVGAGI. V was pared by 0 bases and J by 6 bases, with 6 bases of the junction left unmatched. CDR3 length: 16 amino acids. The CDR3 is CASSYSWGSGGNEQFF. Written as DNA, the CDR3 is TGTGCCAGCAGTTACTCCTGGGGTAGCGGGGGCAATGAGCAGTTCTTC.

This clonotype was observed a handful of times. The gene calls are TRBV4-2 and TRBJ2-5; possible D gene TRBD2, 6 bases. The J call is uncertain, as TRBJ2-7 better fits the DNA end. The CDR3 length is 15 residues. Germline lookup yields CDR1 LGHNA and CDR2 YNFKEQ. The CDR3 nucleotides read TGTGCCAGCAGCCAAGGCCGGGAGCCTCCTTACGAGCAGTACTTC. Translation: CASSQGREPPYEQYF.

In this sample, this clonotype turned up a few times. CDR3 loop: CASSLDAGLNTEAFF. DNA of the CDR3: TGTGCCAGCAGCTTAGATGCGGGGTTGAACACTGAAGCTTTCTTT. The rearrangement links TRBV7-9 to TRBJ1-1; D unclear. V dropped 1 base and J dropped 0 bases, with 9 bases sitting between them. This CDR3 is 15 amino acids long. Germline CDR1 is SEHNR and CDR2 is FQNEAQ (reference sequence).

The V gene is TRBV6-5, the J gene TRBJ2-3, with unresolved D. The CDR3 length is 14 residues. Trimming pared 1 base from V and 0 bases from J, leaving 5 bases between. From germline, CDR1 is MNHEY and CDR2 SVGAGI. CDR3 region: CASSYLQSTDTQYF. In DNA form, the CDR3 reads TGTGCCAGCAGTTACTTGCAGAGCACAGATACGCAGTATTTT.

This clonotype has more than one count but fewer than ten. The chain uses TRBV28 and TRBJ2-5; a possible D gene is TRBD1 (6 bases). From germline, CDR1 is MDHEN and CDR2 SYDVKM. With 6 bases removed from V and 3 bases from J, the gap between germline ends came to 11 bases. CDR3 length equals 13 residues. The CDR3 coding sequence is TGTGCCAGCAGATGGACAGCCAAAGAGACCCAGTACTTC. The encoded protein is CASRWTAKETQYF.

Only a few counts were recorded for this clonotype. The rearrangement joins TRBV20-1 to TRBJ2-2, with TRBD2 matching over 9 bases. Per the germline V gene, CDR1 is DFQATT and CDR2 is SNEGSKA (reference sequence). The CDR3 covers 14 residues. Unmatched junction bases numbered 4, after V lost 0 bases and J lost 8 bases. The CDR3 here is CSARDGGLAGELFF. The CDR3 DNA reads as TGCAGTGCTAGAGATGGGGGACTAGCAGGGGAGCTGTTTTTT.

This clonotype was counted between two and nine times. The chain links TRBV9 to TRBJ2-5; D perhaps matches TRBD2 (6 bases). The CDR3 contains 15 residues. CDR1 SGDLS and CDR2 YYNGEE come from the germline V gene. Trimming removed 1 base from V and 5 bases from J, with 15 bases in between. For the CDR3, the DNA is TGTGCCAGCAGCGTATTGGGGGGTAGGGAGGAGACCCAGTACTTC. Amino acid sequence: CASSVLGGREETQYF.